This is a list of T cell receptor beta chains from one sample in a study of Graves' ophthalmopathy and Graves' hyperthyroidism. TCRdb processed the multiplex PCR reads anew with MiXCR; each CDR3 protein has one entry. The sample yields roughly 1.1 million distinct CDR3 sequences, less than 45% seen once. Sequenced material: peripheral blood or thyroid tissue (not recorded which). The receptors shown here come from an adult man with Graves' hyperthyroidism. Each CDR3 is given with its conserved first and last residue. A D gene is named only where the DNA matches it firmly. Clone size is stated in some rows and not others, as once, few, many or a class when expanded.

TRBD1,TRBV7-2,16,-,TRBJ1-5,CASSRGSTGGIQPQHF,TGTGCCAGCTCACGGGGCTCGACAGGGGGCATTCAGCCCCAGCATTTT
-,TRBV20-1,15,-,TRBJ2-5,CSARKPGARQETQYF,TGCAGTGCTAGAAAACCGGGGGCTAGACAAGAGACCCAGTACTTC
-,TRBV2,14,many,TRBJ1-5,CASSEEAGRQPQHF,TGTGCCAGCAGTGAAGAAGCAGGTAGACAGCCCCAGCATTTT
-,TRBV6-5,14,few,TRBJ1-6,CASMNPGANSPLHF,TGTGCCAGCATGAATCCAGGGGCTAATTCACCCCTCCACTTT
-,TRBV7-8,16,few,TRBJ1-2,CASSLGHQGRNYGYTF,TGTGCCAGCAGCTTAGGTCATCAGGGGAGGAACTATGGCTACACCTTC
TRBD1,TRBV2,17,many,TRBJ2-6,CASRSGTGVSGANVLTF,TGTGCCAGCAGGTCCGGGACAGGGGTCTCTGGGGCCAACGTCCTGACTTTC
-,TRBV5-4,15,many,TRBJ2-5,CASSLFRARGETQYF,TGTGCCAGCAGCTTGTTCCGGGCTAGAGGAGAGACCCAGTACTTC
-,TRBV14,12,many,TRBJ2-7,CASGLLPYEQYF,TGTGCCAGCGGGCTCCTCCCCTACGAGCAGTACTTC
-,TRBV4-3,15,few,TRBJ2-7,CASSQEQGLPYEQYF,TGCGCCAGCAGCCAAGAACAGGGTTTACCCTACGAGCAGTACTTC
TRBD2,TRBV6-5,15,few,TRBJ2-5,CASSYSGLAEETQYF,TGTGCCAGCAGTTACTCTGGACTAGCGGAAGAGACCCAGTACTTC
-,TRBV20-1,16,few,TRBJ1-5,CSARPRTYLSNQPQHF,TGCAGTGCTAGACCCCGGACATACCTTAGCAATCAGCCCCAGCATTTT
-,TRBV7-2,13,many,TRBJ2-7,CASSLAPGVEQYF,TGTGCCAGCAGCTTAGCGCCCGGGGTCGAGCAGTACTTC
TRBD1,TRBV15,15,-,TRBJ1-2,CATSRDRGRGYGYTF,TGTGCCACCAGCAGAGACAGGGGGCGCGGCTATGGCTACACCTTC
-,TRBV29-1,12,many,TRBJ2-7,CSVRVLADEQYF,TGCAGCGTTAGGGTCCTAGCAGACGAGCAGTACTTC
-,TRBV10-3,13,many,TRBJ1-3,CAISARSGNTIYF,TGTGCCATCAGCGCCCGCTCTGGAAACACCATATATTTT
TRBD1,TRBV5-5,15,once,TRBJ2-7,CASSSFGTGTYEQYF,TGTGCCAGCAGCTCGTTCGGGACAGGCACCTACGAGCAGTACTTC
-,TRBV7-8,15,-,TRBJ1-4,CASSLVAGAHKNLFF,TGTGCCAGCAGCTTAGTTGCGGGGGCGCATAAAAACCTGTTTTTT
-,TRBV5-6,14,few,TRBJ1-3,CASSGNIAGNTIYF,TGTGCCAGCAGCGGGAACATTGCAGGAAACACCATATATTTT
-,TRBV20-1,14,-,TRBJ1-3,CSARDRASGNTIYF,TGCAGTGCTAGAGACAGGGCCTCTGGAAACACCATATATTTT
-,TRBV7-2,14,many,TRBJ2-2,CASSFTGRTGELFF,TGTGCCAGCAGCTTTACGGGGCGGACCGGGGAGCTGTTTTTT
-,TRBV20-1,14,many,TRBJ2-7,CSAKGLDLSYEQYF,TGCAGTGCTAAGGGACTCGATCTCTCCTACGAGCAGTACTTC
TRBD1,TRBV11-1,16,-,TRBJ1-1,CASSLVGQVTNTEAFF,TGTGCCAGCAGCTTAGTGGGACAGGTGACGAACACTGAAGCTTTCTTT
TRBD1,TRBV5-1,14,-,TRBJ2-7,CASSVGQGDREQYF,TGCGCCAGCAGCGTGGGACAGGGGGATCGCGAGCAGTACTTC
TRBD1,TRBV30,14,-,TRBJ1-6,CAWSVGTGLSPLHF,TGTGCCTGGAGTGTAGGGACAGGCCTTTCACCCCTCCACTTT
-,TRBV20-1,14,-,TRBJ1-1,CSARASGSNTEAFF,TGCAGTGCTAGAGCGTCGGGGTCGAACACTGAAGCTTTCTTT
TRBD1,TRBV4-2,17,-,TRBJ2-2,CASSQAGTGFSSGELFF,TGTGCCAGCAGCCAAGCAGGGACAGGGTTTTCGTCCGGGGAGCTGTTTTTT
-,TRBV10-3,20,-,TRBJ2-7,CAISDTRKRRAFGRELEQYF,TGTGCCATCAGTGATACAAGAAAACGCAGGGCTTTCGGGCGGGAACTCGAGCAGTACTTC
TRBD1,TRBV11-2,16,-,TRBJ2-2,CASNLLQGPGTGELFF,TGTGCCAGCAACCTCCTACAGGGGCCGGGCACCGGGGAGCTGTTTTTT
TRBD1,TRBV10-3,14,once,TRBJ2-2,CAIRGQGPTGELFF,TGTGCCATCAGGGGACAGGGGCCTACCGGGGAGCTGTTTTTT
-,TRBV2,13,many,TRBJ2-7,CASNWNRVDEQYF,TGTGCCAGCAATTGGAACAGGGTGGACGAGCAGTACTTC
TRBD1,TRBV15,15,many,TRBJ1-2,CATSTTGADNYGYTF,TGTGCCACCAGCACAACAGGGGCAGATAACTATGGCTACACCTTC
-,TRBV2,14,many,TRBJ1-6,CASSGGELGSPLHF,TGTGCCAGCAGTGGGGGAGAGCTCGGGTCACCCCTCCACTTT
-,TRBV5-1,15,few,TRBJ1-4,CASSLAPGPGEKLFF,TGCGCCAGCAGCTTGGCCCCGGGCCCTGGGGAAAAACTGTTTTTT
TRBD1,TRBV20-1,13,-,TRBJ2-2,CSAETGDTGELFF,TGCAGTGCCGAGACAGGGGACACCGGGGAGCTGTTTTTT
-,TRBV7-9,12,many,TRBJ1-1,CASSYQRIEAFF,TGTGCCAGCAGCTACCAGCGGATTGAAGCTTTCTTT
-,TRBV29-1,13,-,TRBJ1-4,CSVGTGLGEKLFF,TGCAGCGTGGGCACAGGGCTTGGGGAAAAACTGTTTTTT
TRBD1,TRBV7-8,15,few,TRBJ1-2,CASSYRDRGGDGYTF,TGTGCCAGTAGTTACCGGGACAGGGGCGGCGACGGCTACACCTTC
TRBD1,TRBV5-8,15,-,TRBJ1-1,CASSPGQGRNTEAFF,TGTGCCAGCAGCCCGGGACAGGGCCGGAACACTGAAGCTTTCTTT
-,TRBV20-1,11,many,TRBJ2-7,CSASRTYEQYF,TGCAGTGCTAGCAGGACTTACGAGCAGTACTTC
-,TRBV6-5,14,many,TRBJ1-2,CASSQRFRDYGYTF,TGTGCCAGCAGCCAGCGCTTTCGGGACTATGGCTACACCTTC
TRBD1,TRBV10-3,13,many,TRBJ1-4,CAISDVDRGQLFF,TGTGCCATCAGTGACGTGGACAGGGGCCAACTGTTTTTT
TRBD2,TRBV2,14,few,TRBJ2-7,CATRGLAGQNEQYF,TGTGCCACCCGGGGACTAGCGGGGCAGAACGAGCAGTACTTC